Listed here are 6 T cell receptor beta chains from one sample, sequenced in a study of blood T cell repertoires in COVID-19. The protocol was immunoSEQ multiplex PCR, while the TCRdb copy is restricted to in-frame clones and leaves out a portion. The sample includes fewer than 300,000 clones, approximately 90% seen only once; the top ten take roughly 6.1%. Sequenced sample: peripheral blood. The receptors here all came from a woman in her forties or fifties with COVID-19, enrolled during active disease.

The chain links TRBV19 to TRBJ2-3; TRBD2 matches at 8 bases. Germline CDR1 LNHDA, CDR2 SQIVND (reference sequence). V was pared by 2 bases and J by 6 bases, with 7 bases of the junction left unmatched. The length of the CDR3 is 15 residues. The CDR3 DNA follows: TGTGCCAGTAGTATAAGCGGGAGCCCCTCGGATACGCAGTATTTT. As protein: CASSISGSPSDTQYF.

This clone occurred a few times. The chain links TRBV12-3 or TRBV12-4 to TRBJ1-2, with TRBD1 identical over 7 bases. The CDR3 is 13 residues long. The trim removed 5 bases at V and 3 bases at J, leaving 3 bases unmatched. The CDR3 coding sequence is TGTGCCAGCAGTGCCGACAGGGACTATGGCTACACCTTC. This sequence encodes CASSADRDYGYTF.

V gene TRBV5-1 combines with J gene TRBJ2-3, with 9 bases aligning to TRBD2. The CDR3 length is 16 residues. Germline V CDR1 and CDR2: SGHRS, YFSETQ. V was clipped by 0 bases and J by 4 bases; unmatched bases: 6. CDR3 in amino acids: CASSLGGSGSADTQYF. For the CDR3, the DNA is TGCGCCAGCAGCTTGGGGGGTAGCGGGAGTGCAGATACGCAGTATTTT.

The CDR3 region has the DNA TGTGCCAGCTCACGAGATAGCGGGAGCAGAAGGACCGGGGAGCTGTTTTTT. It translates to CASSRDSGSRRTGELFF. The J gene is TRBJ2-2, the V gene TRBV18; TRBD2 agrees at 9 bases. Germline trimming cut 4 bases from V and 5 bases from J; bases unmatched to any gene: 11. This CDR3 contains 17 residues. Germline CDR1 reads KGHSH; CDR2 reads LQKENI.

The chain recombines TRBV6-5 with TRBJ2-5; weak D call: TRBD2 (5 bases). Germline values: CDR1 MNHEY, CDR2 SVGAGI. Trimming took off 6 bases at V and 5 bases at J, with 13 bases between the two ends. The length of the CDR3 is 13 residues. The CDR3 protein is CASSGTSMETQYF. CDR3 bases: TGTGCCAGCAGCGGAACTAGTATGGAGACCCAGTACTTC.

The rearrangement uses TRBV2 and TRBJ2-7; D is unresolved. The CDR3 covers 13 residues. Germline V CDR1 and CDR2: SNHLY, FYNNEI. V lost 3 bases and J lost 5, with 11 bases in between. As DNA, the CDR3 is TGTGCCAGCAGTGACCGTCTCCGTGACGAGCAGTACTTC. Its protein product is CASSDRLRDEQYF.